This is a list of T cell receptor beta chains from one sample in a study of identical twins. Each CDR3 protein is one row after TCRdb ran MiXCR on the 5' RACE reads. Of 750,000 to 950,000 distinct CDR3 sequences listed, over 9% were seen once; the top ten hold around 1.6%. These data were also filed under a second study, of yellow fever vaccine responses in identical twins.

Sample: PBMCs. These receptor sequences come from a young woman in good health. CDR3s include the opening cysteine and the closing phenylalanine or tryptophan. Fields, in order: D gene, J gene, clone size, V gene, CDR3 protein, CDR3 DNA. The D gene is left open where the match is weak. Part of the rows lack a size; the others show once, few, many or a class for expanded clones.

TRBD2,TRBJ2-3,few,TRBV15,CATSRRTSLSDTQYF,TGTGCCACCAGCAGAAGGACTAGCCTCTCAGATACGCAGTATTTT
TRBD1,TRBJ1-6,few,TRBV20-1,CSASHPGGATLDNSPLHF,TGCAGTGCTTCGCACCCAGGGGGCGCGACTCTGGATAATTCACCCCTCCACTTT
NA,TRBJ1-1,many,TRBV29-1,CSVEDQPGFPAFF,TGCAGCGTTGAAGACCAACCCGGGTTCCCAGCTTTCTTT
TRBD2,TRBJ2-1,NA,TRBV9,CASSGGAGARNEQFF,TGTGCCAGCAGCGGCGGGGCGGGAGCACGCAATGAGCAGTTCTTC
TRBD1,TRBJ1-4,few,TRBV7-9,CASSLTGRREKLFF,TGTGCCAGCAGCTTGACAGGGCGGCGCGAAAAACTGTTTTTT
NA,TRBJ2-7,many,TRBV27,CASSWRWTGRAGEQYF,TGTGCCAGCAGTTGGAGGTGGACAGGGAGGGCTGGGGAGCAGTACTTC
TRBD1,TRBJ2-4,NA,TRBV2,CASSEIGAGGRNIQYF,TGTGCCAGCAGTGAAATTGGGGCAGGGGGCAGGAACATTCAGTACTTC
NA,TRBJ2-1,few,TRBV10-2,CASSDSSSYNEQFF,TGCGCCAGCAGTGATTCGAGCTCCTACAATGAGCAGTTCTTC
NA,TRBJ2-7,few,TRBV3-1,CASSYGSPEQYF,TGTGCCAGCAGCTACGGAAGTCCCGAGCAGTACTTC
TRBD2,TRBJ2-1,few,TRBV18,CASSPPGLANNEQFF,TGTGCCAGCTCACCCCCGGGACTAGCAAACAATGAGCAGTTCTTC
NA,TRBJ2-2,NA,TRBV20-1,CSARRAGGGTGELFF,TGCAGTGCAAGGAGGGCAGGGGGAGGCACCGGGGAGCTGTTTTTT
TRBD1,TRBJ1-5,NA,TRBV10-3,CAISTGGAGQPQHF,TGTGCCATCAGTACAGGGGGCGCGGGTCAGCCCCAGCATTTT
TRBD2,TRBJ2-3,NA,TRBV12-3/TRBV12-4,CASSLVGLAGAFKTDTQYF,TGTGCCAGCAGTTTAGTTGGGCTAGCGGGAGCTTTTAAGACAGATACGCAGTATTTT
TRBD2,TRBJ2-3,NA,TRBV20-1,CSAFLAGGHTQYF,TGCAGTGCTTTTCTAGCGGGAGGTCATACGCAGTATTTT
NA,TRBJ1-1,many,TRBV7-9,CASNRDLTNTEAFF,TGTGCCAGCAACCGGGACCTTACTAACACTGAAGCTTTCTTT
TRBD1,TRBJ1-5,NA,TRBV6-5,CASSYLGQGHQPQHF,TGTGCCAGCAGTTATCTGGGACAGGGCCATCAGCCCCAGCATTTT
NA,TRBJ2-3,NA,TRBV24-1,CATRESRADTQYF,TGTGCCACCCGGGAAAGCAGAGCAGATACGCAGTATTTT
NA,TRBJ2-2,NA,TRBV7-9,CASSSYRAPSAGELFF,TGTGCCAGCAGCTCCTACCGGGCCCCATCGGCCGGGGAGCTGTTTTTT
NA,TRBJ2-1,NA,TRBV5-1,CASSLATGPGVHEQFF,TGCGCCAGCAGCTTGGCGACTGGCCCAGGGGTCCATGAGCAGTTCTTC
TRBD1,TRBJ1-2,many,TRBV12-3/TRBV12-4,CASSFGQGQGYTF,TGTGCCAGCAGCTTTGGACAGGGTCAAGGCTACACCTTC
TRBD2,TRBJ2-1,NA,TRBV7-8,CASSLAPLAGNYNEQFF,TGTGCCAGCAGCTTAGCGCCTCTAGCGGGGAACTACAATGAGCAGTTCTTC
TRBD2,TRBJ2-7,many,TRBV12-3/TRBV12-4,CASSLGLAGGHEQYF,TGTGCCAGCAGTTTAGGCCTAGCGGGAGGCCACGAGCAGTACTTC
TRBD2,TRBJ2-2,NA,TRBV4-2,CASSQVLATTGELFF,TGTGCCAGCAGCCAGGTACTAGCGACGACCGGGGAGCTGTTTTTT
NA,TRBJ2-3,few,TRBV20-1,CSASRAIGTDTQYF,TGCAGTGCTTCCCGGGCCATAGGGACAGATACGCAGTATTTT
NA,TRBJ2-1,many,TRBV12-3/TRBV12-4,CASIRGYEQFF,TGTGCCAGCATAAGAGGTTATGAGCAGTTCTTC
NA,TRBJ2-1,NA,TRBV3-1,CASSQEFGLSYNEQFF,TGTGCCAGCAGCCAAGAGTTCGGCCTCTCCTACAATGAGCAGTTCTTC
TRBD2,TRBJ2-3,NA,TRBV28,CASSIGLAGGLDTQYF,TGTGCCAGCAGCATCGGACTAGCGGGGGGGCTTGATACGCAGTATTTT
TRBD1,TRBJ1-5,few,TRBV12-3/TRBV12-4,CASSRGTGGHNQPQHF,TGTGCCAGCAGCCGTGGGACAGGGGGACACAATCAGCCCCAGCATTTT
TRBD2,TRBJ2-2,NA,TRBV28,CASSLGTSVGPGELFF,TGTGCCAGCAGTTTAGGGACTAGCGTCGGTCCCGGGGAGCTGTTTTTT
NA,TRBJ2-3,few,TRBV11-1,CASSTTITDTQYF,TGTGCCAGCAGCACCACAATCACAGATACGCAGTATTTT
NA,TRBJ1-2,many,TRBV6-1,CASSRTDGTGYGYTF,TGTGCCAGCAGCCGCACCGACGGGACTGGCTATGGCTACACCTTC
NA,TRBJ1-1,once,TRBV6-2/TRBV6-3,CASSYSLPLESTGLNTEAFF,TGTGCCAGCAGTTACTCCCTCCCGCTCGAATCCACAGGGCTGAACACTGAAGCTTTCTTT
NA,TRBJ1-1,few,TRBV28,CASSLPGQSNTEAFF,TGTGCCAGCAGTTTACCGGGACAATCGAACACTGAAGCTTTCTTT
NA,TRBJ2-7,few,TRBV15,CATSTTNSYEQYF,TGTGCCACCAGCACCACCAACTCCTACGAGCAGTACTTC
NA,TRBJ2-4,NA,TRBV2,CASSKENIQYF,TGTGCCAGCAGTAAAGAAAACATTCAGTACTTC
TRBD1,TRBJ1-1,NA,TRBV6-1,CASSDWTGGRTEAFF,TGTGCCAGCAGTGATTGGACAGGGGGCCGAACTGAAGCTTTCTTT
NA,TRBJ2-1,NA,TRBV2,CASTRENLNEQFF,TGTGCCAGCACCCGTGAAAATCTCAATGAGCAGTTCTTC
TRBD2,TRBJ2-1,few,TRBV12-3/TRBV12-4,CASSQREVSNEQFF,TGTGCCAGCAGCCAGCGGGAGGTCTCCAATGAGCAGTTCTTC
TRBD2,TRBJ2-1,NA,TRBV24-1,CATSDPALAGGLDEQFF,TGTGCCACCAGTGATCCCGCTCTAGCGGGAGGGCTGGATGAGCAGTTCTTC
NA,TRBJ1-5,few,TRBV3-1,CANSQENRQPQHF,TGTGCCAACAGCCAAGAGAATCGTCAGCCCCAGCATTTT
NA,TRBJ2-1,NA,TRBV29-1,CSALPVISPSYNEQFF,TGCAGCGCTTTACCGGTGATCTCCCCTTCCTACAATGAGCAGTTCTTC
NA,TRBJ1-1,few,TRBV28,CASSFYKAPGFF,TGTGCCAGCAGTTTTTATAAAGCCCCCGGTTTCTTT